The entry below gives a single T cell receptor (beta chain) sequence along with its context. Its specificity is unknown. The data originate from a study of OX40 agonist ivuxolimab in advanced cancers. Turning to the study itself: Patients got intravenous ivuxolimab at 0.01 to 10 mg/kg every 2 weeks.

Findings and caveats of the study: Some nonresponders additionally presented with little normalized T-cell clonal expansion. There were, on average, more expanded clones in CD8+ T cells than in CD4+.

Profiling relied on immunoSEQ multiplex PCR, and the TCRdb table lists in-frame clones only, not all of them. The sample lists some 87,000 clones, about 94% seen once, with roughly 9.6% in the top ten. Germline V CDR1 and CDR2: SGHTA, FQGNSA. The CDR3 totals 13 residues. With V trimmed by 5 bases and J by 4 bases, 3 bases remained unmatched. This chain connects TRBV7-2 to TRBJ2-7, with 9 bases identical to TRBD1. The clonotype was recovered from an adult with an advanced solid tumor such as melanoma, head and neck, liver or kidney cancer. The specimen was CD4+ or CD8+ T cells sorted from blood, collected in a trial of the OX40 agonist ivuxolimab. CDR3 nucleotide sequence: TGTGCCAGCAGCCCTGGACAGGGGTACGAGCAGTACTTC. Translated: CASSPGQGYEQYF.